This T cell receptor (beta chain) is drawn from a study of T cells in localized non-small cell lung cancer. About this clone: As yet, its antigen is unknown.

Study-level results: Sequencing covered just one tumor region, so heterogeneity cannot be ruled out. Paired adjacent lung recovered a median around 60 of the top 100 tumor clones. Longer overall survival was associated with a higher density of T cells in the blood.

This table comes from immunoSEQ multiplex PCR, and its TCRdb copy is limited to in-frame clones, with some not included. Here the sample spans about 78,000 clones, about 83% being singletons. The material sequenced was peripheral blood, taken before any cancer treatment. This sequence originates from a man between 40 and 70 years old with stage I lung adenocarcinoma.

CDR3 nucleotides: TGCGCCAGCAGCGAACTGGCGGGGGGGGTTGACTACGAGCAGTACTTC. This encodes CASSELAGGVDYEQYF. J is TRBJ2-7 and V is TRBV5-1; TRBD2 aligns across 9 bases. Germline V gene data show CDR1 as SGHRS and CDR2 as YFSETQ. CDR3 length: 16 residues. The J segment lost 3 bases and the V segment lost 4 bases, leaving 11 bases of the junction unmatched.